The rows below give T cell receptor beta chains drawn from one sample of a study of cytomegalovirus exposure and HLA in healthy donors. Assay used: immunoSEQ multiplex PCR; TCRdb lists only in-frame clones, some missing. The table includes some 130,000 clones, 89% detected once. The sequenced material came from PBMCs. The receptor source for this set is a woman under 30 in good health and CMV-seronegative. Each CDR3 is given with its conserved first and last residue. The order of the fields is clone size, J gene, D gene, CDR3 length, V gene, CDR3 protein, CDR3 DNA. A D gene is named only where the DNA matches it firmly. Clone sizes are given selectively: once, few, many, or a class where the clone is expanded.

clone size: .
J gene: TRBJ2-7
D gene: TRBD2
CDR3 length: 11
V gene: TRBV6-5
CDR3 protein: CASRTGLWRNF
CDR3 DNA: TGTGCCAGCAGGACGGGACTATGGAGAAACTTC

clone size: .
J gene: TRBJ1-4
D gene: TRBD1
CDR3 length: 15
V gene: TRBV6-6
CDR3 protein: CASSLGQGHSEKLFF
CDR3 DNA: TGTGCCAGCAGTTTAGGACAGGGGCATAGTGAAAAACTGTTTTTT

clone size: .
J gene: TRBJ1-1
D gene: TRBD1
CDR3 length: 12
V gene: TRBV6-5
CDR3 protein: CASFDRVPPFFF
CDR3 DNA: TGTGCCAGCTTCGACAGGGTGCCGCCATTTTTCTTT

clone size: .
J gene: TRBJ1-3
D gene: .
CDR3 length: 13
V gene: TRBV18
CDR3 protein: CATGDISGNTIYF
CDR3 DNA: TGTGCCACCGGGGATATCTCTGGAAACACCATATATTTT

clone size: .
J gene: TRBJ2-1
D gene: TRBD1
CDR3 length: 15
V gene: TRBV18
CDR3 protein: CASSRDGQGRNEQFF
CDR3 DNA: TGTGCCAGCTCACGGGATGGACAGGGCCGCAATGAGCAGTTCTTC

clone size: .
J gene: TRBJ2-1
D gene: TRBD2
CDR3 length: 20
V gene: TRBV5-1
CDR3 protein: CASSLAGRGAFSGADNEQFF
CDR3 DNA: TGCGCCAGCAGCTTGGCCGGGCGGGGGGCCTTTAGTGGGGCGGACAATGAGCAGTTCTTC

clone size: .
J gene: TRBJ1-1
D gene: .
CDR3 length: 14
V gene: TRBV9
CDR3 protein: CASSPRTEATEAFF
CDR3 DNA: TGTGCCAGCAGCCCCCGGACAGAAGCGACTGAAGCTTTCTTT

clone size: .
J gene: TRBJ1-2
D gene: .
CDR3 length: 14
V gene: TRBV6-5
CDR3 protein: CASRRQRGFYGYTF
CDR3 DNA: TGTGCCAGCAGGAGGCAACGGGGTTTCTATGGCTACACCTTC

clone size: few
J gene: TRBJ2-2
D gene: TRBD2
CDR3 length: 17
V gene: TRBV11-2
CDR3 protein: CASSPIGTSGYTGELFF
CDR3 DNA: TGTGCCAGCAGCCCTATCGGGACTAGCGGATACACCGGGGAGCTGTTTTTT

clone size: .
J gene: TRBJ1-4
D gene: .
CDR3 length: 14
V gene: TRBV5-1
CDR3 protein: CASSLVRGGEKLFF
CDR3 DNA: TGCGCCAGCAGTTTAGTTAGGGGAGGTGAAAAACTGTTTTTT

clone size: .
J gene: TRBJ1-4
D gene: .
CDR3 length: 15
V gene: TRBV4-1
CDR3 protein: CASSQYRSTNEKLFF
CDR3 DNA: TGCGCCAGCAGCCAATACAGGTCGACTAATGAAAAACTGTTTTTT

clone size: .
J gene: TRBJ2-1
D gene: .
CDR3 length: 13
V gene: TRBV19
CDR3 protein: CASTHNHYNEQFF
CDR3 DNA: TGTGCCAGTACCCACAACCACTACAATGAGCAGTTCTTC